This T cell receptor (beta chain) was identified during a study of graft-versus-host responses after intestinal transplantation. At the level of the study: Recipients were all induced with anti-thymocyte globulin, then given tacrolimus and steroids for roughly three years.

The CDR3 sequence is 13 residues long. Per germline, CDR1 MNHNS and CDR2 SASEGT. V was pared by 9 bases and J by 2 bases, with 11 bases between. On this clone itself: The antigen remains undetermined.

Data came from immunoSEQ multiplex PCR; TCRdb stores just in-frame clones and leaves some out. This sample has roughly 110,000 clones; 85% to 95% occur once, and the top ten carry 1.2%. Source: unstimulated CD8+ T cells sorted from spleen or lymph node cells, taken before transplant. The J gene is TRBJ1-5, the V gene TRBV6-1, with TRBD1 as a possible D gene (5 bases). The clonotype originates from a human donor who was the organ donor for an intestinal transplant. The DNA of the CDR3 is TGTGCCAGTCAGGGACGGGGCAATCAGCCCCAGCATTTT. It is translated as CASQGRGNQPQHF.